These 12 T cell receptor beta chains share one sample of origin, sequenced in a study of neurological immune-mediated disorders. MiXCR, run by TCRdb on the 5' RACE reads, gives a single entry per CDR3 protein. In the table there are approximately 85,000 distinct CDR3 sequences, about 4.5% of which are singletons. The time point was: longitudinal time-point 3. The sample taken for sequencing was PBMCs. Receptors originate from a woman aged 55-70 years with multiple sclerosis.

This clonotype was observed many times. The rearrangement links TRBV29-1 to TRBJ2-3; 9 positions agree with TRBD2. The V gene's germline CDR1 is SQVTM and CDR2 ANQGSEA. The CDR3 loop spans 13 amino acids. The CDR3 sequence is CTARSSGGDTQYF. The CDR3 DNA is TGCACCGCACGTAGTAGCGGGGGCGATACGCAGTATTTT.

The sample holds many counts of this clonotype. The chain is built from TRBV5-1 and TRBJ2-3; 8 bases fit TRBD2. V was clipped by 4 bases and J by 5 bases; unmatched bases: 6. This CDR3 is built from 14 residues. Germline V gives CDR1 SGHRS, CDR2 YFSETQ. Here the CDR3 reads CASSDGGAIDTQYF. The CDR3 DNA sequence: TGCGCCAGCAGCGACGGGGGGGCCATAGATACGCAGTATTTT. Using reference TRBV5-1 and TRBJ2-3 for the parts outside the CDR3, the full variable domain is KAGVTQTPRYLIKTRGQQVTLSCSPISGHRSVSWYQQTPGQGLQFLFEYFSETQRNKGNFPGRFSGRQFSNSRSEMNVSTLELGDSALYLCASSDGGAIDTQYFGPGTRLTVL.

This clonotype was seen at least ten times. The junction departs from the called germline gene at one end, perhaps through a read error. The chain is built from TRBV20-1 and TRBJ2-5, with no clear D. This CDR3 contains 12 residues. Germline lookup yields CDR1 DFQATT and CDR2 SNEGSKA (reference sequence). The DNA for the CDR3 is TGCAGTGCCGGACCTCGCCAAGAGTCCCAGTACTTC. Residues: CSAGPRQESQYF.

This clonotype came up many times. The rearrangement joins TRBV7-2 to TRBJ1-5; D may be TRBD1 (5 bases). The CDR3 covers 15 residues. V was cut by 5 bases and J by 0 bases, with 11 bases left in between. The germline V gene has CDR1 SGHTA and CDR2 FQGNSA. The DNA for the CDR3 is TGTGCCAGCAGCCCGCCAGGGTATAGCAATCAGCCCCAGCATTTT. Encoded protein: CASSPPGYSNQPQHF.

This clonotype was counted many times. This rearrangement joins TRBV27 to TRBJ1-2; D not resolved. From germline, CDR1 is MNHEY and CDR2 SMNVEV (reference sequence). CDR3 length: 13 residues. Trimming shortened V by 3 bases and J by 5 bases, and 10 bases separated the two germline ends. CDR3 region: CASSFSDLYGYTF. In DNA, the CDR3 is TGTGCCAGCAGTTTTTCTGACTTATATGGCTACACCTTC.

On this clonotype itself: This sequence may be a read error, since a much larger clone differs from it by one base. The chain is built from TRBV28 and TRBJ1-6; 8 nucleotides line up with TRBD1. The CDR3 extends over 15 amino acids. The germline gives CDR1 MDHEN, CDR2 SYDVKM. J lost 10 bases, V lost 5 bases, and 10 bases had no gene match. The CDR3 protein is CASSPLTGGRSPLHF. In nucleotides, the CDR3 is TGTGCCAGCAGTCCCCTCACAGGGGGAAGGTCACCCCTCCACTTT.

There are many counts of this clonotype. The chain carries TRBV5-1 and TRBJ2-2; D perhaps matches TRBD1 (6 bases). Deletions cut 1 base from V and 4 bases from J, with 11 bases between. The CDR3 consists of 15 residues. From germline, CDR1 is SGHRS and CDR2 YFSETQ. CDR3 protein: CASSLTGSGTGELFF. CDR3 DNA sequence: TGCGCCAGCAGCTTGACAGGGAGCGGCACCGGGGAGCTGTTTTTT. The full variable domain, completed using reference TRBV5-1 and TRBJ2-2, is KAGVTQTPRYLIKTRGQQVTLSCSPISGHRSVSWYQQTPGQGLQFLFEYFSETQRNKGNFPGRFSGRQFSNSRSEMNVSTLELGDSALYLCASSLTGSGTGELFFGEGSRLTVL.

This clonotype has a count of ten or more. The chain joins TRBV24-1 to TRBJ2-2, with 8 bases matching TRBD2. The CDR3 spans 13 residues. The germline V gene has CDR1 KGHDR and CDR2 SFDVKD. Trimming at V came to 12 bases and at J to 4 bases, leaving 6 bases not matched to a gene. The CDR3 region is CASAGGGTGELFF. In DNA form, the CDR3 reads TGTGCCTCTGCGGGGGGAGGCACCGGGGAGCTGTTTTTT.

This clonotype was detected ten times or more. The chain uses TRBV6-1 and TRBJ1-1; maybe TRBD1 (5 bases). Trimming cost V 7 bases and J 0 bases, with 12 bases left between them. Germline-derived CDR1 and CDR2 are MNHNS and SASEGT. The CDR3 is 14 residues long. The CDR3 loop is CASIAGFMNTEAFF. Written as DNA, the CDR3 is TGTGCCAGCATCGCAGGGTTCATGAACACTGAAGCTTTCTTT.

This clonotype was counted at least ten times. The rearrangement uses TRBV5-1 and TRBJ1-2, with 7 nucleotides matching TRBD1. J lost 6 bases, V lost 2 bases, and 7 bases had no gene match. This CDR3 is built from 14 residues. Per germline, CDR1 SGHRS and CDR2 YFSETQ. The CDR3 DNA reads TGCGCCAGCAGCTTCGGACAGGACCTCAATGGCTACACCTTC. This translates into CASSFGQDLNGYTF.

This clonotype was counted ten times or more. The chain employs TRBV20-1 and TRBJ2-2; D gene uncertain. Germline V lookup: CDR1 DFQATT, CDR2 SNEGSKA (reference sequence). Trimming stripped 0 bases from V and 0 bases from J, with 14 bases between. The CDR3 sequence is 17 residues long. The CDR3 DNA reads as TGCAGTGCTAGAGATTCTTTGGCGTTCGCGAACACCGGGGAGCTGTTTTTT. Its translation: CSARDSLAFANTGELFF.

This clonotype was counted many times. A junction end diverges from the germline sequence, so it may reflect a read error. The J gene is TRBJ2-2, the V gene TRBV7-7; a weak D match, TRBD1 (6 bases). This CDR3 contains 15 residues. Germline V gene data show CDR1 as SSHAT and CDR2 as FNYEAQ (reference sequence). Written as DNA, the CDR3 is TGTGCTAGCAGCCCGACAGGCCTGAACACCGGGGAGCTGTTTTTT. Amino acids: CASSPTGLNTGELFF.